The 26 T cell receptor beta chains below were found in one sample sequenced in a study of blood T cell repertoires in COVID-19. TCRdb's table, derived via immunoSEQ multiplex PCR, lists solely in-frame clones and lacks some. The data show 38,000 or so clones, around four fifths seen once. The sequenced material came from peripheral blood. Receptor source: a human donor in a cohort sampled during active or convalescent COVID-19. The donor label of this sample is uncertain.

The CDR3 here is CASSLEGTGHETQYF. The DNA of the CDR3 is TGTGCCAGCAGCTTGGAGGGGACAGGGCACGAGACCCAGTACTTC. The chain combines TRBV5-6 with TRBJ2-5; TRBD1 aligns across 9 bases. The CDR3 is made up of 15 amino acids. V shed 0 bases and J 5 bases; nucleotides not matched to a gene: 5. CDR1 SGHDT and CDR2 YYEEEE come from the germline V gene. Supplemented by reference TRBV5-6 and TRBJ2-5, the full variable domain reads DAGVTQSPTHLIKTRGQQVTLRCSPKSGHDTVSWYQQALGQGPQFIFQYYEEEERQRGNFPDRFSGHQFPNYSSELNVNALLLGDSALYLCASSLEGTGHETQYFGPGTRLLVL.

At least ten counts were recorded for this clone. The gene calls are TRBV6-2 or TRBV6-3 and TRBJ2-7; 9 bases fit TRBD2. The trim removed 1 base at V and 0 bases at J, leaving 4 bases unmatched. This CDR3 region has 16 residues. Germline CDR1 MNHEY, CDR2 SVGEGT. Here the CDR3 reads CASSYYSSGDSYEQYF. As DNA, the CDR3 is TGTGCCAGCAGTTACTATTCTAGCGGGGACTCCTACGAGCAGTACTTC.

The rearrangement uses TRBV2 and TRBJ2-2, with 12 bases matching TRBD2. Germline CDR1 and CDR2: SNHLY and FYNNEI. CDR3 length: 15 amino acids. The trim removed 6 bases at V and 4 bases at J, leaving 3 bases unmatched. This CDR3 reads CASRKLAGGTGELFF. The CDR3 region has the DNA TGTGCCAGCAGAAAACTAGCGGGAGGCACCGGGGAGCTGTTTTTT.

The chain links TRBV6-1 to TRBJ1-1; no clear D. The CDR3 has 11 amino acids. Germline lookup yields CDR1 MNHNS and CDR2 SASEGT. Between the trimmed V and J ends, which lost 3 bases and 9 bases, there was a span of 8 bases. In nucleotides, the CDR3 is TGTGCCAGCAGTGACCCCAGGAAAGCTTTCTTT. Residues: CASSDPRKAFF.

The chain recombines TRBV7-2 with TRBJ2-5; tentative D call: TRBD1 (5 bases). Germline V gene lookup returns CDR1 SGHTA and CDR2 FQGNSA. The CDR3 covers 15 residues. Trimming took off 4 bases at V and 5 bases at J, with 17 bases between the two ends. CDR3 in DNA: TGTGCCAGCAGCTCCCTTGGACACTCGACGGAGACCCAGTACTTC. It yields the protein CASSSLGHSTETQYF.

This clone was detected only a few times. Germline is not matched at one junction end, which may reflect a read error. The CDR3 nucleotides are TGTGCCAGCAGTGACTCAGGGGTGGGTGAAGCTTTCTTT. Residues: CASSDSGVGEAFF. This chain uses TRBV6-5 with TRBJ1-1, with D tentatively TRBD1 (6 bases). CDR1 and CDR2 (germline): MNHEY, SVGAGI. The CDR3 length is 13 residues.

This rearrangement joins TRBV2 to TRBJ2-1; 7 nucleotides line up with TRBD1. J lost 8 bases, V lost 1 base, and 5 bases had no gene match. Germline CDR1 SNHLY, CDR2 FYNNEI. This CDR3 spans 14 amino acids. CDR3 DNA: TGTGCCAGCAGTGAAGGACAGGGTATGCATGAGCAGTTCTTC. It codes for CASSEGQGMHEQFF.

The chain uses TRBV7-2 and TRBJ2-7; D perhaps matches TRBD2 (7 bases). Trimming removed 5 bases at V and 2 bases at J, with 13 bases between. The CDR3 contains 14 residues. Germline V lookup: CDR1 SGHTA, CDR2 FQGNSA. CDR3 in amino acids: CASSPGGTTYEQYF. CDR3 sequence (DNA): TGTGCCAGCAGCCCCGGGGGGACAACCTACGAGCAGTACTTC. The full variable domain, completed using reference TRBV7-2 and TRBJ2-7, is GAGVSQSPSNKVTEKGKDVELRCDPISGHTALYWYRQSLGQGLEFLIYFQGNSAPDKSGLPSDRFSAERTGGSVSTLTIQRTQQEDSAVYLCASSPGGTTYEQYFGPGTRLTVT.

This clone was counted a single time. The CDR3, as DNA: TGTGCCAGCAGCGTGGGAGGGAGGGTAGCGATGGAGACCCAGTACTTC. It codes for CASSVGGRVAMETQYF. The chain joins TRBV5-4 to TRBJ2-5; 7 nucleotides line up with TRBD2. The CDR3 length is 16 residues. The germline V gene encodes CDR1 SGHNT and CDR2 YYREEE (reference sequence). Trimming cost V 4 bases and J 5 bases; bases outside gene matches: 14. The full variable domain, rest sourced from reference TRBV5-4 and TRBJ2-5, is ETGVTQSPTHLIKTRGQQVTLRCSSQSGHNTVSWYQQALGQGPQFIFQYYREEENGRGNFPPRFSGLQFPNYSSELNVNALELDDSALYLCASSVGGRVAMETQYFGPGTRLLVL.

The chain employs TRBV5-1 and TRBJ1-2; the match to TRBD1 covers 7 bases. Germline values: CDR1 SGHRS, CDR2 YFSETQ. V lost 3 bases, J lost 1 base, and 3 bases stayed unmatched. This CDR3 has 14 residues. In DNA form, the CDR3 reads TGCGCCAGCAGCTGGGGACAGAATAACTATGGCTACACCTTC. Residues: CASSWGQNNYGYTF.

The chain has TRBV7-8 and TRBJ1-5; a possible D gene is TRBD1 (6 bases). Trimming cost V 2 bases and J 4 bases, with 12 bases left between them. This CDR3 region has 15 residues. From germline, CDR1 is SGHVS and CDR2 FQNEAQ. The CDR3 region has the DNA TGTGCCAGCAGCTTATGGGGTCAGGGGAATCAGCCCCAGCATTTT. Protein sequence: CASSLWGQGNQPQHF.

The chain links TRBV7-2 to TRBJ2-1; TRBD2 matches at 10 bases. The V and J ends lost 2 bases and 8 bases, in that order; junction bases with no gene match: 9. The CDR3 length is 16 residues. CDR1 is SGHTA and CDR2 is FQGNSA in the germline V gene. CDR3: CASSLLGLAGEDEQFF. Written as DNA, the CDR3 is TGTGCCAGCAGCTTATTAGGTCTAGCGGGAGAGGATGAGCAGTTCTTC. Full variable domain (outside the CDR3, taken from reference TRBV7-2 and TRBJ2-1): GAGVSQSPSNKVTEKGKDVELRCDPISGHTALYWYRQSLGQGLEFLIYFQGNSAPDKSGLPSDRFSAERTGGSVSTLTIQRTQQEDSAVYLCASSLLGLAGEDEQFFGPGTRLTVL.

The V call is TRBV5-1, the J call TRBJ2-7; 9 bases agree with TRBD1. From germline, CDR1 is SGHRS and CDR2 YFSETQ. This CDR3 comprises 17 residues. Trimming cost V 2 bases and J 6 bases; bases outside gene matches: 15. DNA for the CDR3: TGCGCCAGCAGCTTCCCCCAACCGGGACAGGGATTCGTCGAGCAGTACTTC. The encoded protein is CASSFPQPGQGFVEQYF.

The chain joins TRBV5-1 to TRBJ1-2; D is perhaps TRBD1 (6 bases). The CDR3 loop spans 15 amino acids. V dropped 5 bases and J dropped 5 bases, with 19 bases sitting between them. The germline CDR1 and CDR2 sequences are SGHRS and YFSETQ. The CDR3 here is CASRSSGQKTYGYTF. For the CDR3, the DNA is TGCGCCAGCAGATCCTCCGGACAGAAGACGTATGGCTACACCTTC.

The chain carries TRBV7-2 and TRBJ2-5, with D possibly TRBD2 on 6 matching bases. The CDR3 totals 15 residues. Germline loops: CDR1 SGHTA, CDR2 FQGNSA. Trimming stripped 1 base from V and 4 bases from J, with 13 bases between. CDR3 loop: CASSLVPGRGETQYF. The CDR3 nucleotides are TGTGCCAGCAGCTTAGTTCCGGGGCGGGGAGAGACCCAGTACTTC.

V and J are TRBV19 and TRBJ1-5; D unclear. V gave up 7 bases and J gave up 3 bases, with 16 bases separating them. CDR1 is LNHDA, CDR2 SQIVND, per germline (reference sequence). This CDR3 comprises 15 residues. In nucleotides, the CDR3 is TGTGCCAGTACCCAAAGACGGGGAACCAATCAGCCCCAGCATTTT. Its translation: CASTQRRGTNQPQHF.

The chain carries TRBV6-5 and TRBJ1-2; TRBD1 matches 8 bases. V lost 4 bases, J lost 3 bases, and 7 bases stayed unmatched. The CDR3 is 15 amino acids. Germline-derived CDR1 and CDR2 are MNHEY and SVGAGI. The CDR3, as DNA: TGTGCCAGCAGTTCCGATGGACAGGGAGACTATGGCTACACCTTC. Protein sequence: CASSSDGQGDYGYTF.

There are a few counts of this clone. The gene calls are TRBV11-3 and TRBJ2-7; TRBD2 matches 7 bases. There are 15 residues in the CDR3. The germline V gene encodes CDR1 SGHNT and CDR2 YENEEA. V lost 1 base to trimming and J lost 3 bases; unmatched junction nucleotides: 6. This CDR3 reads CASSLVASGFYEQYF. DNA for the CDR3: TGTGCCAGCAGCTTAGTGGCTAGCGGCTTCTACGAGCAGTACTTC.

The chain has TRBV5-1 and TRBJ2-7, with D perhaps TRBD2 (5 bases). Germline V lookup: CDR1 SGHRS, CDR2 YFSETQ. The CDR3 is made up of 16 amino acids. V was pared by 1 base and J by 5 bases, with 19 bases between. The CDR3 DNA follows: TGCGCCAGCAGCTTGCTTTTCTTTGAGGGAGCCCACGAGCAGTACTTC. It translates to CASSLLFFEGAHEQYF.

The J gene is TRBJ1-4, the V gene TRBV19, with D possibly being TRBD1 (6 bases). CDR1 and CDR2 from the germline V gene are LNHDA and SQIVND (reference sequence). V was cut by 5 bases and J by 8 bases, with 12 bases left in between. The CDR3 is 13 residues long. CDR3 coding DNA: TGTGCCAGTAGTCTCTACAGGGCAGAAAAACTGTTTTTT. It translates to CASSLYRAEKLFF.

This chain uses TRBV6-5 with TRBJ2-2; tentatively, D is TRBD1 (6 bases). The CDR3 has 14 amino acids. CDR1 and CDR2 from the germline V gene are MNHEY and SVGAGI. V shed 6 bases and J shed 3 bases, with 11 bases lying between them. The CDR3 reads CASRKQGDTGELFF. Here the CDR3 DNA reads TGTGCCAGCAGGAAACAGGGAGACACCGGGGAGCTGTTTTTT.

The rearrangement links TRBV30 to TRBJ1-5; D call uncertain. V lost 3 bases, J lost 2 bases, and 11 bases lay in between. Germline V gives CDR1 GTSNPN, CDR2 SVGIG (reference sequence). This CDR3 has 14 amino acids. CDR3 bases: TGTGCCTGGAGCGCGTTAGGAGGCAATCAGCCCCAGCATTTT. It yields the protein CAWSALGGNQPQHF. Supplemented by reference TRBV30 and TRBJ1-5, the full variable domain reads SQTIHQWPATLVQPVGSPLSLECTVEGTSNPNLYWYRQAAGRGLQLLFYSVGIGQISSEVPQNLSASRPQDRQFILSSKKLLLSDSGFYLCAWSALGGNQPQHFGDGTRLSIL.

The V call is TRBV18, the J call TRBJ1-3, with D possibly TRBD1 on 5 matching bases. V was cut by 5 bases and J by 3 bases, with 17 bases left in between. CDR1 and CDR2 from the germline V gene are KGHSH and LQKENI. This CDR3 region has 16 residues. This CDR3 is CASSAGRAHDGNTIYF. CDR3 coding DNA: TGTGCCAGCTCAGCGGGACGGGCCCACGATGGAAACACCATATATTTT.

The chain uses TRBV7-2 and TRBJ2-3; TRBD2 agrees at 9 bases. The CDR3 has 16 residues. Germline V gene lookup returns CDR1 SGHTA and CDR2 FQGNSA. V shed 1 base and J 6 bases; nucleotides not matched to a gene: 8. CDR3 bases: TGTGCCAGCAGCTTAGGAGACAGGGCGGGAGGGGATACGCAGTATTTT. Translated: CASSLGDRAGGDTQYF.

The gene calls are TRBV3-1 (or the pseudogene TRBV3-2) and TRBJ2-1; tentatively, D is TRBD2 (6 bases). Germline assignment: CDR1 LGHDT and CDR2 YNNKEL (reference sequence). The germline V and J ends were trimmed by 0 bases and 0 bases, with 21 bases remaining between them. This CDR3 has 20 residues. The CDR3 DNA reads TGTGCCAGCAGCCAAGATTTTAGGAAGTCTCGGGGGTACTCCTACAATGAGCAGTTCTTC. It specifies CASSQDFRKSRGYSYNEQFF.

CDR3 nucleotides: TGTGCCAGCAGTTCCGGTCGGGATACGCAGTATTTT. This codes for CASSSGRDTQYF. The genes are TRBV28 and TRBJ2-3; no definite D call. The germline V and J ends were trimmed by 4 bases and 6 bases, with 8 bases remaining between them. Germline values: CDR1 MDHEN, CDR2 SYDVKM. The CDR3 has 12 residues.